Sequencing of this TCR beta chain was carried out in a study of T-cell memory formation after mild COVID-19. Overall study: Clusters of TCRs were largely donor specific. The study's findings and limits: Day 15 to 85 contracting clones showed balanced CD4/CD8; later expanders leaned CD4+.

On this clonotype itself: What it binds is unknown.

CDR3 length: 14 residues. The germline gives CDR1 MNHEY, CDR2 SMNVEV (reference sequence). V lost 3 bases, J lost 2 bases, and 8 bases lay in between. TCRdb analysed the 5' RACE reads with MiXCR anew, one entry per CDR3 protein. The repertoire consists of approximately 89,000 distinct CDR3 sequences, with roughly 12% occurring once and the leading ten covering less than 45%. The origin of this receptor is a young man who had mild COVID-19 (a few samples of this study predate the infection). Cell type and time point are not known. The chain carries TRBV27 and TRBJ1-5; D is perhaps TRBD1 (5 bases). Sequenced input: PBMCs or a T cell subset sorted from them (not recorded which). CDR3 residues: CASSFQGGNQPQHF. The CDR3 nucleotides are TGTGCCAGCAGTTTTCAAGGGGGCAATCAGCCCCAGCATTTT.